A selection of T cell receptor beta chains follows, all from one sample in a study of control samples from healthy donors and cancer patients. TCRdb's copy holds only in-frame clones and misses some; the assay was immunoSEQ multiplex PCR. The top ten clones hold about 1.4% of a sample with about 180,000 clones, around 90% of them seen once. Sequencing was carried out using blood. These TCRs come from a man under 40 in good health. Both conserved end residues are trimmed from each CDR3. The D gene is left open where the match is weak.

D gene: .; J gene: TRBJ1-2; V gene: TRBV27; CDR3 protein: ASSLTGWGYT
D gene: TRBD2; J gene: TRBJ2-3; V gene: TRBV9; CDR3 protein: ARSGGGAGTDTQY
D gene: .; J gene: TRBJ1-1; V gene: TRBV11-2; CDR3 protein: ASSLRRDEAF
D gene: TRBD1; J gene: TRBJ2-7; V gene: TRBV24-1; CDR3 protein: ATSESGQGVSYEQY
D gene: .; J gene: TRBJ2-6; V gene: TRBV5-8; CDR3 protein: ASSSFGGTYSGANVLT
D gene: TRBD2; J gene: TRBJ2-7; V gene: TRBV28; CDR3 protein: ASSLWAGGTYEQY
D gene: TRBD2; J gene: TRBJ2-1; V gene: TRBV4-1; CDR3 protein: ASSQGRGGYNEQF
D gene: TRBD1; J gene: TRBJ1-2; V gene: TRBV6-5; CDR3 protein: ASSRQGLYGYT
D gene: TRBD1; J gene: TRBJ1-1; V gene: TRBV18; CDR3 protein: ASSPGQVLTEAF
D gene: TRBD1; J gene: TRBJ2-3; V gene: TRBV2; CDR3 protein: ASSRPSDRSSTDTQY
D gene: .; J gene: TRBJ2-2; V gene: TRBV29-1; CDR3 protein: SVIASGDTGELF
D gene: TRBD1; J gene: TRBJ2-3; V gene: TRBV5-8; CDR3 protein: ASSMGQSTDTQY
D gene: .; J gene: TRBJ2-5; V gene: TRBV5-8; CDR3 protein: ASSSREKGTQY
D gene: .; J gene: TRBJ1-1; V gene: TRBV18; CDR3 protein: ASQRVRDTEAF
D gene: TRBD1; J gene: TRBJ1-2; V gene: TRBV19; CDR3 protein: ASSQTGGYGYT
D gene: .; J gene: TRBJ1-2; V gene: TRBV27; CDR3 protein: ASSLYAGGYGYT
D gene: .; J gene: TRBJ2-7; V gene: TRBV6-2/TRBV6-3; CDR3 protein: ASSYSVSYEQY
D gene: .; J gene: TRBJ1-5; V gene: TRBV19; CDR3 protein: ASSISRGFNQPQH
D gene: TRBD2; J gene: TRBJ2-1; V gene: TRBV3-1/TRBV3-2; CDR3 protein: ASSQATSGRLGEQF
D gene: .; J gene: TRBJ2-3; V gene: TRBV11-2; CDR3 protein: ASSPGSTDTQY
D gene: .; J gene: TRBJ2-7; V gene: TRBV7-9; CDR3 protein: ASSLDSLSYEQY
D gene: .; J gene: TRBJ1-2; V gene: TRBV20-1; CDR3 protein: SASSSPNYGYT
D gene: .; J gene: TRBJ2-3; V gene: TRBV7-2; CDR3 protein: ASSLAFWAGSTDTQY
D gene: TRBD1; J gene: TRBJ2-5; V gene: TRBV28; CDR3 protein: ASSLGTGGARETQY
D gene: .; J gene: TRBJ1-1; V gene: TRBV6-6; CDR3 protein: ASSYTDTEAF
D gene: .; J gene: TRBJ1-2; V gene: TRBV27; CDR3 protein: ASSLVGNYGYT
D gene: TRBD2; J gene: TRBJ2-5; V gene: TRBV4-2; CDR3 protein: ASSPIRGTSGGETQY
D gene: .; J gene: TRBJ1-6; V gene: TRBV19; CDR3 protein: ASSDMTVNNSPLH
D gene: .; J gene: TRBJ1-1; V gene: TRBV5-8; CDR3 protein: ASTPLKGVAF
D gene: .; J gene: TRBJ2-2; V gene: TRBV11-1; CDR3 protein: ASSSRDEGGELF
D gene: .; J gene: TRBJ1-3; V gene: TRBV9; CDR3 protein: ASSVDREPGNTIY
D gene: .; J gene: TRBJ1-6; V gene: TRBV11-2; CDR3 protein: ASSYGQTNSPLH
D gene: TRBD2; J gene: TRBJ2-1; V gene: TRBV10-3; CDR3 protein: AIRVAGGLSEQF
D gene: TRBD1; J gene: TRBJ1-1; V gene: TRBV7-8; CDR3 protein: ASSLARTGAHTEAF
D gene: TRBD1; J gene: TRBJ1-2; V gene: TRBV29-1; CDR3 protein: SARGTGVNYGYT
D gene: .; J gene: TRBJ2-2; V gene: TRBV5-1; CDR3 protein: ASRLAGGDYTGELF
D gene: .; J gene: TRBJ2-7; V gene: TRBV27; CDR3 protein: ASSFTRGYEQY
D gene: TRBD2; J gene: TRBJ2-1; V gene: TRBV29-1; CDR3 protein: SVEPLAGAYNEQF
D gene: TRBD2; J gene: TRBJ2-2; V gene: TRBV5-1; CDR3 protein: ASSLTSGGLFYAGELF
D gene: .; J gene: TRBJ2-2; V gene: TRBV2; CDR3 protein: ASSEAFSNTGELF
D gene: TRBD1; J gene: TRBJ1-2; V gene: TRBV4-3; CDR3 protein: ASSQDFSTGGFYGYT